Presented here are 12 T cell receptor beta chains from one specimen sequenced in a study of blood T cell repertoires in COVID-19. Measured with immunoSEQ multiplex PCR; TCRdb has only the in-frame clones, and not every one. This sample yields about 100,000 clones, of which around nine tenths are seen a single time; around 5.4% belongs to the top ten. Sequenced input: peripheral blood. The origin of the receptors is a man between 65 and 85 years old with acute or convalescent COVID-19.

V is TRBV7-8 and J is TRBJ1-5; maybe TRBD1 (6 bases). CDR1 and CDR2 from the germline V gene are SGHVS and FQNEAQ. The CDR3 contains 14 residues. The ends were cut back, 1 base at V and 3 bases at J, with 7 bases in the middle. In nucleotides, the CDR3 is TGTGCCAGCAGCTTAGGACAGGCCAATCAGCCCCAGCATTTT. Encoded protein: CASSLGQANQPQHF.

The V call is TRBV28, the J call TRBJ2-3, with 9 nucleotides matching TRBD2. Germline CDR1 is MDHEN and CDR2 is SYDVKM. The CDR3 runs to 14 residues. V was pared by 10 bases and J by 2 bases, with 7 bases of the junction left unmatched. CDR3: CAIRLADYTDTQYF. CDR3 sequence (DNA): TGTGCCATTAGACTAGCGGACTACACAGATACGCAGTATTTT.

V and J are TRBV7-9 and TRBJ1-6; D gene unclear. This CDR3 is 14 amino acids long. Germline V lookup: CDR1 SEHNR, CDR2 FQNEAQ (reference sequence). Trimming took off 5 bases at V and 11 bases at J, with 16 bases between the two ends. The CDR3, as DNA: TGTGCCAGCAGCCTGGGCGGGATTAGGGCACCCCTCCACTTT. Its translation is CASSLGGIRAPLHF.

V usage is TRBV5-1 and J usage is TRBJ2-2, with 8 bases fitting TRBD2. V was clipped by 4 bases and J by 0 bases; unmatched bases: 5. Germline CDR1 and CDR2: SGHRS and YFSETQ. The CDR3 spans 16 residues. CDR3 nucleotides: TGCGCCAGCAGCCTCACTAGCGGACCGAACACCGGGGAGCTGTTTTTT. It yields the protein CASSLTSGPNTGELFF.

The chain is built from TRBV11-3 and TRBJ2-2, with 10 nucleotides matching TRBD1. This CDR3 has 15 amino acids. With V trimmed by 6 bases and J by 5 bases, 6 bases remained unmatched. Per the germline V gene, CDR1 is SGHNT and CDR2 is YENEEA. CDR3 nucleotide sequence: TGTGCCAGCAGGGAGGGACAGGGGACGACCGGGGAGCTGTTTTTT. This encodes CASREGQGTTGELFF.

The V and J genes are TRBV25-1 and TRBJ2-3; possibly TRBD1 for D (5 bases). The CDR3 is made up of 14 amino acids. Trimming pared 5 bases from V and 1 base from J, leaving 10 bases between. CDR1 is MGHDK, CDR2 SYGVNS, per germline. The CDR3 nucleotides are TGTGCCAGCAGTAGGGGCTATGGCACAGATACGCAGTATTTT. Protein sequence: CASSRGYGTDTQYF.

This chain links TRBV19 with TRBJ1-5; D gene unclear. The germline V gene has CDR1 LNHDA and CDR2 SQIVND (reference sequence). The CDR3 has 13 residues. V lost 7 bases to trimming and J lost 4 bases, with 11 bases between them. This CDR3 is CASNEQPNQPQHF. CDR3 DNA: TGTGCCAGTAACGAACAGCCTAATCAGCCCCAGCATTTT.

The chain links TRBV18 to TRBJ2-5; D remains unclear. The CDR3 has 13 residues. Trimming took off 1 base at V and 5 bases at J, with 8 bases between the two ends. Germline lookup yields CDR1 KGHSH and CDR2 LQKENI. CDR3 region: CASSPLVRETQYF. The CDR3 DNA follows: TGTGCCAGCTCACCACTGGTACGGGAGACCCAGTACTTC.

The genes are TRBV4-1 and TRBJ1-5; D is ambiguous. V lost 1 base and J lost 5, with 12 bases in between. CDR1 is MGHRA, CDR2 YSYEKL, per germline. The CDR3 contains 15 residues. CDR3 sequence (DNA): TGCGCCAGCAGCCAAGGAGGGATCTGGGATCAGCCCCAGCATTTT. Translating gives CASSQGGIWDQPQHF.

The chain employs TRBV7-9 and TRBJ1-2, with D unclear. V was clipped by 0 bases and J by 3 bases, with 8 bases between them. The germline CDR1 and CDR2 sequences are SEHNR and FQNEAQ (reference sequence). This CDR3 is built from 14 residues. Here the CDR3 reads CASSLAGSDYGYTF. CDR3 coding DNA: TGTGCCAGCAGCTTAGCTGGCAGTGACTATGGCTACACCTTC.

This rearrangement joins TRBV7-9 to TRBJ2-5; TRBD2 matches at 7 bases. The germline gives CDR1 SEHNR, CDR2 FQNEAQ (reference sequence). The V and J ends lost 6 bases and 5 bases, in that order; junction bases with no gene match: 6. The CDR3 spans 13 residues. The CDR3 nucleotides read TGTGCCAGCAGGGCGGGAGCCGGGGAGACCCAGTACTTC. It codes for CASRAGAGETQYF. The entire variable domain, with the rest obtained from reference TRBV7-9 and TRBJ2-5, is as follows: DTGVSQNPRHKITKRGQNVTFRCDPISEHNRLYWYRQTLGQGPEFLTYFQNEAQLEKSRLLSDRFSAERPKGSFSTLEIQRTEQGDSAMYLCASRAGAGETQYFGPGTRLLVL.

The rearrangement joins TRBV20-1 to TRBJ2-5, with D possibly matching TRBD2 (6 bases). The CDR3 length is 15 residues. Germline V gene sequence: CDR1 DFQATT, CDR2 SNEGSKA (reference sequence). V was clipped by 3 bases and J by 3 bases, with 17 bases between them. CDR3 sequence reads: CSASAGGAWEETQYF. The CDR3 DNA is TGCAGTGCTAGTGCCGGCGGGGCCTGGGAAGAGACCCAGTACTTC.